This T cell receptor (beta chain) was obtained from a study of shared clonotypes between healthy human individuals. The donors were all Caucasian adults (living in Nashville, Tennessee). Into CD45RA+ naive and CD45RA-negative memory subsets, the CD4+ cells were split. A roughly 200 ng quantity of DNA, 25,000 to 35,000 T cell genomes, went into the sorted-subset replicate PCRs. Authors' methods: Quality scores were absent from the junction-only immunoSEQ sequences, so filtering differed. Produced via immunoSEQ multiplex PCR; TCRdb's table is partial and in-frame only. That table supplies the V and J calls and clone size; D and trimming were determined from the DNA. The data show roughly 300,000 clones, less than 85% seen once. The sequence was collected from a man aged 30 to 45 in good health. The sequenced sample consisted of memory CD4+ T cells sorted from blood. Subset noted: CD45RA-negative fraction.

In DNA form, the CDR3 reads TGTGCCAGCAGTGAAGCGGGGCCGCAGATTTACGAGCAGTACTTC. Translating it yields CASSEAGPQIYEQYF. The rearrangement joins TRBV6-1 to TRBJ2-7, with D possibly matching TRBD1 (5 bases). The CDR3 is 15 amino acids. CDR1 and CDR2 from the germline V gene are MNHNS and SASEGT. V was trimmed by 0 bases and J by 4 bases, leaving 13 bases between them.